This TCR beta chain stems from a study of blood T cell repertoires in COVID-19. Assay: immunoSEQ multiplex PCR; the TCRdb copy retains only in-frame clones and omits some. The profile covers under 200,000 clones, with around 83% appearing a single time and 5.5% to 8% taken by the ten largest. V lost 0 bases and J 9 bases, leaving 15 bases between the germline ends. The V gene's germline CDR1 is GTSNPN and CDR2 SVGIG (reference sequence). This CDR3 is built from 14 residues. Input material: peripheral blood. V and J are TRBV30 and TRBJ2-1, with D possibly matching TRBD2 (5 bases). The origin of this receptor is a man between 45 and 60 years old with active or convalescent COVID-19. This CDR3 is CAWSVRRTLGEQFF. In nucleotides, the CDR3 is TGTGCCTGGAGTGTACGTAGGACTTTAGGTGAGCAGTTCTTC.